These T cell receptor beta chains were read from a single sample in a study of T cells in Graves' hyperthyroidism and ophthalmopathy. TCRdb re-derived calls from the multiplex PCR reads in MiXCR, one entry per CDR3 protein. The sample records under 200,000 distinct CDR3 sequences, 9.4% being singletons. Sequenced material: blood. The receptors stem from a young woman with Graves' hyperthyroidism that later progressed to Graves' ophthalmopathy. CDR3s include the opening cysteine and the closing phenylalanine or tryptophan.

V gene: TRBV20-1; J gene: TRBJ2-7; CDR3 protein: CSASRLAGLTYEQYF
V gene: TRBV6-6; J gene: TRBJ1-5; CDR3 protein: CASSYLTGFDGSNQPQHF
V gene: TRBV7-9; J gene: TRBJ1-1; CDR3 protein: CASSLVRRYTDLGTEAFF
V gene: TRBV2; J gene: TRBJ2-3; CDR3 protein: CASSEGSGAGTDTQYF
V gene: TRBV28; J gene: TRBJ2-7; CDR3 protein: CASSLIGTNSYEQYF
V gene: TRBV30; J gene: TRBJ1-1; CDR3 protein: CAWKAGTANTEAFF
V gene: TRBV20-1; J gene: TRBJ2-1; CDR3 protein: CSTGAGLVEQFF
V gene: TRBV4-2; J gene: TRBJ1-1; CDR3 protein: CASSPQSNTEAFF
V gene: TRBV28; J gene: TRBJ1-5; CDR3 protein: CASRYRQGTNQPQHF
V gene: TRBV3-1; J gene: TRBJ1-6; CDR3 protein: CASSQDYRDIHNSPLHF
V gene: TRBV30; J gene: TRBJ2-7; CDR3 protein: CAIGLVPGGEQYF
V gene: TRBV20-1; J gene: TRBJ1-6; CDR3 protein: CSARQGRSDSPLHF
V gene: TRBV20-1; J gene: TRBJ2-3; CDR3 protein: CSAIPSGSMADTQYF
V gene: TRBV6-2/TRBV6-3; J gene: TRBJ2-1; CDR3 protein: CASSYSRGSEQFF
V gene: TRBV11-2; J gene: TRBJ2-3; CDR3 protein: CASSWAGERVADTQYF
V gene: TRBV19; J gene: TRBJ1-2; CDR3 protein: CASSIYSTDYGYTF
V gene: TRBV11-2; J gene: TRBJ2-7; CDR3 protein: CASSLEVEGTYEQYF
V gene: TRBV7-8; J gene: TRBJ1-5; CDR3 protein: CASSPNSQIKPQHF
V gene: TRBV29-1; J gene: TRBJ2-1; CDR3 protein: CSVEDWEKRSPRDEQFF
V gene: TRBV3-1; J gene: TRBJ2-7; CDR3 protein: CASSHPVISSYEQYF
V gene: TRBV18; J gene: TRBJ2-1; CDR3 protein: CASSLTNEQFF
V gene: TRBV30; J gene: TRBJ1-2; CDR3 protein: CAWSVLGGIYGYTF
V gene: TRBV12-3/TRBV12-4; J gene: TRBJ2-1; CDR3 protein: CASSPRRVGRNEQFF
V gene: TRBV29-1; J gene: TRBJ1-1; CDR3 protein: CTYYDRGVANTEAFF
V gene: TRBV7-2; J gene: TRBJ1-2; CDR3 protein: CASSSLPQDRASLGYTF
V gene: TRBV29-1; J gene: TRBJ2-7; CDR3 protein: CSGKTGSYEQYF
V gene: TRBV9; J gene: TRBJ2-1; CDR3 protein: CASSVDGMERNEQFF
V gene: TRBV29-1; J gene: TRBJ1-3; CDR3 protein: CSVGGSRITIYF